This T cell receptor (beta chain) originates from a study of Ad26.COV2.S vaccination and SARS-CoV-2 variants. Assay used: immunoSEQ multiplex PCR; TCRdb lists only in-frame clones, some missing. The sample has about 440,000 clones; about 92% are singletons. This sample's treatment: 15 to 20 received Ad26.COV2.S at low or high dose, single or two shots; 5 received placebo; per-sample allocation not given. Sampling took place 63 days after the first vaccine or placebo injection. This CDR3 is 14 amino acids long. Trimming removed 2 bases from V and 2 bases from J, with 10 bases in between. CDR1 is SGHKS and CDR2 is YYEKEE in the germline V gene (reference sequence).

This sequence was found in a person between 18 and 65 years old who received the Ad26.COV2.S COVID-19 vaccine or a placebo. The chain links TRBV5-5 to TRBJ1-2; D ambiguous. The material was peripheral blood, obtained in a trial of Ad26.COV2.S vaccine versus placebo. The CDR3 loop is CASSFWRENYGYTF. The CDR3 DNA reads TGTGCCAGCAGCTTCTGGAGGGAGAACTATGGCTACACCTTC.